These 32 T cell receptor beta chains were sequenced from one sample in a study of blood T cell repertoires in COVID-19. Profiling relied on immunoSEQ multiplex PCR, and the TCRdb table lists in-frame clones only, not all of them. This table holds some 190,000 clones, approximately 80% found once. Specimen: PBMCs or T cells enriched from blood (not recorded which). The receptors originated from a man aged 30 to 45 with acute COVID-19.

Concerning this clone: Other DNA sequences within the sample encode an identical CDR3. In DNA, the CDR3 is TGTGCCAGCAGCTTGGGACAGAATAACCTCTATGGCTACACCTTC. This codes for CASSLGQNNLYGYTF. V usage is TRBV5-4 and J usage is TRBJ1-2; D perhaps matches TRBD1 (5 bases). The CDR3 is made up of 15 amino acids. Per germline, CDR1 SGHNT and CDR2 YYREEE (reference sequence). V lost 0 bases and J lost 4, with 13 bases in between.

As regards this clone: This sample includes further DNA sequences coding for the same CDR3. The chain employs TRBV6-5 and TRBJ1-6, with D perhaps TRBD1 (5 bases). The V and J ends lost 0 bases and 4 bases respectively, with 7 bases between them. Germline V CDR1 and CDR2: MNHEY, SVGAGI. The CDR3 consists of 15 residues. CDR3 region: CASSYSTGYNSPLHF. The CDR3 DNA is TGTGCCAGCAGTTACTCCACAGGTTATAATTCACCCCTCCACTTT.

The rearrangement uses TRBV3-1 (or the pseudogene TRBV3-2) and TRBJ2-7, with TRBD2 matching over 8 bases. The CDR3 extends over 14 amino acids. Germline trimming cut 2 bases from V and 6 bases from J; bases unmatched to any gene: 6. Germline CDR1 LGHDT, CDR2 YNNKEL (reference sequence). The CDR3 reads CASSQQTGTSEQYF. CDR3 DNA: TGTGCCAGCAGCCAACAAACCGGGACTAGCGAGCAGTACTTC.

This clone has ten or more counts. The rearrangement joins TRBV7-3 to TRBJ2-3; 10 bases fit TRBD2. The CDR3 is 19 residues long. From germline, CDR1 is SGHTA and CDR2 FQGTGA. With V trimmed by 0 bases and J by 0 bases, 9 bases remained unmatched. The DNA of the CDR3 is TGTGCCAGCAGCTTAACACCTGGACTAGCGGAAACTAGCACAGATACGCAGTATTTT. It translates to CASSLTPGLAETSTDTQYF.

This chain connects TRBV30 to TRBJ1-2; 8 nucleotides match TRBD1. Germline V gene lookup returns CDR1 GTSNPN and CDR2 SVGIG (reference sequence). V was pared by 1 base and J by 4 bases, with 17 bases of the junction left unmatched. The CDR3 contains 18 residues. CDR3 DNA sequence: TGTGCCTGGAGTGCCAAACGAGACAGGGGCCCCCTTGTCTATGGCTACACCTTC. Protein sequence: CAWSAKRDRGPLVYGYTF.

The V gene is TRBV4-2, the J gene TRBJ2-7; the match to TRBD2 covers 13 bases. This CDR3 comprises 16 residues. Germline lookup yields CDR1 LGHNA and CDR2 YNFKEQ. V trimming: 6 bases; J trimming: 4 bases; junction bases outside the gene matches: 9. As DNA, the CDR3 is TGTGCCAGCAGTCGAGAGACTAGCGGGGGGTTTTACGAGCAGTACTTC. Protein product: CASSRETSGGFYEQYF.

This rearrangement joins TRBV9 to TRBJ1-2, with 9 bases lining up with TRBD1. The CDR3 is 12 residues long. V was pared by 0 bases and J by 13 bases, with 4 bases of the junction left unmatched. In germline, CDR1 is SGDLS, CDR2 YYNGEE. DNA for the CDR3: TGTGCCAGCAGCGTAGGGACAGGGGTTTGCACCTTC. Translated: CASSVGTGVCTF.

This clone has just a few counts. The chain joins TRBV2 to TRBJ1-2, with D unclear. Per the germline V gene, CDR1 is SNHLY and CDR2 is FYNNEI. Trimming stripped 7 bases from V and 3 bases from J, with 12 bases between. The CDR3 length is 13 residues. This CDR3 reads CASTPREDYGYTF. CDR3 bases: TGTGCCAGCACCCCGAGGGAGGACTATGGCTACACCTTC.

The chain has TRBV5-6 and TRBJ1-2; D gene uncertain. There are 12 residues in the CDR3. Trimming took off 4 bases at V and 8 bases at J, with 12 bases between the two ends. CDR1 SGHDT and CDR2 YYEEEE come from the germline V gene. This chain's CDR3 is CASSPMGSGYTF. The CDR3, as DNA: TGTGCCAGCAGCCCCATGGGGAGCGGCTACACCTTC.

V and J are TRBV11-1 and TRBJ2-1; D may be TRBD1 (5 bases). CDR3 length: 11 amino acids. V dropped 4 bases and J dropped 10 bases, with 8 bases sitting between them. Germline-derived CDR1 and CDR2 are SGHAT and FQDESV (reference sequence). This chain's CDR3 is CASSWGEEQFF. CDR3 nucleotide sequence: TGTGCCAGCAGCTGGGGCGAAGAGCAGTTCTTC.

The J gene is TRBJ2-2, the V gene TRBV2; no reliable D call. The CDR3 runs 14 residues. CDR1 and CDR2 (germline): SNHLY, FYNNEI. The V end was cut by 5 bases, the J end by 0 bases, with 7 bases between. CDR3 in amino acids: CASSIDTNTGELFF. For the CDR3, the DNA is TGTGCCAGCAGTATCGACACGAACACCGGGGAGCTGTTTTTT.

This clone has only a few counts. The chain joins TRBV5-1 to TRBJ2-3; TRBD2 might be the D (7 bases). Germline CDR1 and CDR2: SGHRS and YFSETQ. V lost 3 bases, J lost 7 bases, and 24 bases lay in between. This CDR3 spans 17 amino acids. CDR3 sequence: CASSSYGNREGLNTQYF. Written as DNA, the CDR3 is TGCGCCAGCAGCTCGTATGGGAACAGGGAGGGATTAAATACGCAGTATTTT.

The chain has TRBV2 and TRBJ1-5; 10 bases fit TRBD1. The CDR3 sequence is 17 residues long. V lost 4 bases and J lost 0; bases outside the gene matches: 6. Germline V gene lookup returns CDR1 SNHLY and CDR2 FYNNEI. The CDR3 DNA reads TGTGCCAGCAGTGCCTTGGGACAGGGGTATAGCAATCAGCCCCAGCATTTT. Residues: CASSALGQGYSNQPQHF.

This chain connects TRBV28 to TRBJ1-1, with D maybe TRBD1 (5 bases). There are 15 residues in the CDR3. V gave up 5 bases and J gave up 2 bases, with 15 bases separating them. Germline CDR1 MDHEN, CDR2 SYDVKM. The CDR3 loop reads CASSPGGKGNTEAFF. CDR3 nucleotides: TGTGCCAGCAGTCCCGGGGGGAAAGGTAACACTGAAGCTTTCTTT.

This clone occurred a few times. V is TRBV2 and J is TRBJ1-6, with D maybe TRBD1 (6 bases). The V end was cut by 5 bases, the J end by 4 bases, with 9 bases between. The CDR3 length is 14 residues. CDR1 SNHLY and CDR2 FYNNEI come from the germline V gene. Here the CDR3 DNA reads TGTGCCAGCAGTTCCGGACAGTATAATTCACCCCTCCACTTT. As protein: CASSSGQYNSPLHF.

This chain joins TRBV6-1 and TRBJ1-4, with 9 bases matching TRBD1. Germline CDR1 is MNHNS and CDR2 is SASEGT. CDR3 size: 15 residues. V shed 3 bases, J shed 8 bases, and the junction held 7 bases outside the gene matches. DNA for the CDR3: TGTGCCAGCAGTGACCTGGACAGGGGAAGCGAAAAACTGTTTTTT. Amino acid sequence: CASSDLDRGSEKLFF.

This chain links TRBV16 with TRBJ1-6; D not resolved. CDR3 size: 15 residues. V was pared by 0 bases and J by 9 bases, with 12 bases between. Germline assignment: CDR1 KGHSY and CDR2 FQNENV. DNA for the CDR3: TGTGCCAGCAGCCAATCAAGAGGGAATCCTTCACCCCTCCACTTT. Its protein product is CASSQSRGNPSPLHF.

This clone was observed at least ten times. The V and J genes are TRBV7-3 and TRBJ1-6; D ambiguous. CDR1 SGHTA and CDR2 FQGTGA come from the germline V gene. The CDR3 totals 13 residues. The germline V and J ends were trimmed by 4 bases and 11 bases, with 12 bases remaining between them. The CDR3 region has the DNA TGTGCCAGCAGCTCGTCGGCAGGAACACCCCTCCACTTT. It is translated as CASSSSAGTPLHF.

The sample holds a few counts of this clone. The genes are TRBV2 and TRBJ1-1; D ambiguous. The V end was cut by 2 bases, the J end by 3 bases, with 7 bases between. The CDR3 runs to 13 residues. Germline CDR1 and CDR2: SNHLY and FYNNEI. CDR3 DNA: TGTGCCAGCAGTGAACAGTTTTACACTGAAGCTTTCTTT. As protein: CASSEQFYTEAFF.

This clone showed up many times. The DNA of the CDR3 is TGTGCCAGCAGCTTGGGGGACAGGTCTAACTATGGCTACACCTTC. It codes for CASSLGDRSNYGYTF. V gene TRBV5-4 combines with J gene TRBJ1-2, with TRBD1 matching 8 bases. Germline assignment: CDR1 SGHNT and CDR2 YYREEE (reference sequence). Trimming removed 0 bases from V and 0 bases from J; junction bases left unmatched: 1. CDR3 length: 15 amino acids.

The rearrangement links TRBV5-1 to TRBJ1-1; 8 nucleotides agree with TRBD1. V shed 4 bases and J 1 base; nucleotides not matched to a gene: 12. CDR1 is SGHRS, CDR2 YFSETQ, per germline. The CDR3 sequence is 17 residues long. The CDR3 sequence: CASSTWTGLVGNTEAFF. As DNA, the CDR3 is TGCGCCAGCAGCACCTGGACAGGGCTGGTGGGGAACACTGAAGCTTTCTTT. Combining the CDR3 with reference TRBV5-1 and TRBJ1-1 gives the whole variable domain KAGVTQTPRYLIKTRGQQVTLSCSPISGHRSVSWYQQTPGQGLQFLFEYFSETQRNKGNFPGRFSGRQFSNSRSEMNVSTLELGDSALYLCASSTWTGLVGNTEAFFGQGTRLTVV.

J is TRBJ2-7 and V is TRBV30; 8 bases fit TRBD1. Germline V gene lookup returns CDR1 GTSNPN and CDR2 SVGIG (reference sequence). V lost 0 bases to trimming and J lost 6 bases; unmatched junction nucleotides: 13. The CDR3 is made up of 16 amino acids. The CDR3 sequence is CAWSVSLQGAGSEQYF. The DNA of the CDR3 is TGTGCCTGGAGTGTATCCCTGCAGGGGGCCGGGAGCGAGCAGTACTTC.

In DNA form, the CDR3 reads TGTGCCAGCAGCCGGGACAGGGGGCATGATAACACCTTC. Translating gives CASSRDRGHDNTF. The chain carries TRBV28 and TRBJ1-2; 12 nucleotides align to TRBD1. This CDR3 region has 13 residues. The germline V gene encodes CDR1 MDHEN and CDR2 SYDVKM. V dropped 6 bases and J dropped 12; count of bases not matched to a gene: 8.

CDR3 sequence (DNA): TGTGCCAGCAGCTCCCCGGGGGGTCGGACACTGAACACTGAAGCTTTCTTT. As protein: CASSSPGGRTLNTEAFF. The rearrangement joins TRBV7-9 to TRBJ1-1; TRBD1 might be the D (5 bases). CDR1 and CDR2 from the germline V gene are SEHNR and FQNEAQ (reference sequence). V was shortened by 4 bases and J by 0 bases, with 18 bases between the two germline ends. The CDR3 loop spans 17 amino acids.

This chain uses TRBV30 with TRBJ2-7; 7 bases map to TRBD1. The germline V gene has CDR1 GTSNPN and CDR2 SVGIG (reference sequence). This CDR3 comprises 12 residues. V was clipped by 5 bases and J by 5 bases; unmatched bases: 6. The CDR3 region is CAWSTGNHEQYF. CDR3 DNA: TGTGCCTGGTCGACAGGGAACCACGAGCAGTACTTC. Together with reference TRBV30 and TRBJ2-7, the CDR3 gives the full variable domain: SQTIHQWPATLVQPVGSPLSLECTVEGTSNPNLYWYRQAAGRGLQLLFYSVGIGQISSEVPQNLSASRPQDRQFILSSKKLLLSDSGFYLCAWSTGNHEQYFGPGTRLTVT.

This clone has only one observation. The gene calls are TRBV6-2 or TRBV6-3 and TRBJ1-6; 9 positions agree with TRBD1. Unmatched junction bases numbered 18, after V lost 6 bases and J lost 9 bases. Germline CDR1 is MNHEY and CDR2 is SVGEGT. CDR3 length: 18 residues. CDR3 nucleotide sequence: TGTGCCAGCAGCCACGCTACTGGGAAGGGACAGGGAAGTTCACCCCTCCACTTT. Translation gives CASSHATGKGQGSSPLHF.

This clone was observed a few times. The CDR3 region is CASSFWREGQPQHF. CDR3 DNA sequence: TGTGCCAGCAGTTTTTGGAGGGAGGGGCAGCCCCAGCATTTT. This chain links TRBV28 with TRBJ1-5; maybe TRBD1 (5 bases). CDR1 is MDHEN, CDR2 SYDVKM, per germline. The CDR3 has 14 amino acids. V gave up 3 bases and J gave up 7 bases, with 13 bases separating them. Combining the CDR3 with reference TRBV28 and TRBJ1-5 gives the whole variable domain DVKVTQSSRYLVKRTGEKVFLECVQDMDHENMFWYRQDPGLGLRLIYFSYDVKMKEKGDIPEGYSVSREKKERFSLILESASTNQTSMYLCASSFWREGQPQHFGDGTRLSIL.

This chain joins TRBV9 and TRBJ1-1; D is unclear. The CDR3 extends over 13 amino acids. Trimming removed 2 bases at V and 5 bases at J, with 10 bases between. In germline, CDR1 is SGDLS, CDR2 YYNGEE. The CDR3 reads CASSVNDKTEAFF. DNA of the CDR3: TGTGCCAGCAGCGTTAATGACAAAACTGAAGCTTTCTTT.

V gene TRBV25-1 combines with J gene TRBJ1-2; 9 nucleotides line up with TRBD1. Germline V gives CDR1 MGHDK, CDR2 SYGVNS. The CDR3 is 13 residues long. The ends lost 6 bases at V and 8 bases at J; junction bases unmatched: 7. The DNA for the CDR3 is TGTGCCAGCAGATGGGGGACAGGGAGCGGCTACACCTTC. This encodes CASRWGTGSGYTF.

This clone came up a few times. DNA for the CDR3: TGCGCCAGCAGTGTGGGACAGGATAACTATGGCTACACCTTC. Translated, it gives CASSVGQDNYGYTF. This chain joins TRBV10-2 and TRBJ1-2, with 8 bases that match TRBD1. CDR1 and CDR2 from the germline V gene are WSHSY and SAAADI. V shed 4 bases, J shed 1 base, and the junction held 2 bases outside the gene matches. This CDR3 has 14 amino acids.

The CDR3, as DNA: TGTGCCAGCAGCTCACCTTCTACCGGGGAGACCCAGTACTTC. Translating gives CASSSPSTGETQYF. The V and J genes are TRBV5-4 and TRBJ2-5; D not certain. Deletions cut 3 bases from V and 5 bases from J, with 14 bases between. Germline loops: CDR1 SGHNT, CDR2 YYREEE (reference sequence). The CDR3 covers 14 residues.

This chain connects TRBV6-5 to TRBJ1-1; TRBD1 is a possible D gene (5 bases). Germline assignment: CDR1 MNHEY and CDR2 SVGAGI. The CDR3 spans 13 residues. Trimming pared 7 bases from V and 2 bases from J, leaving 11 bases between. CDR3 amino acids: CASIRQSNTEAFF. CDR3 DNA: TGTGCCAGCATCCGACAGAGTAACACTGAAGCTTTCTTT.